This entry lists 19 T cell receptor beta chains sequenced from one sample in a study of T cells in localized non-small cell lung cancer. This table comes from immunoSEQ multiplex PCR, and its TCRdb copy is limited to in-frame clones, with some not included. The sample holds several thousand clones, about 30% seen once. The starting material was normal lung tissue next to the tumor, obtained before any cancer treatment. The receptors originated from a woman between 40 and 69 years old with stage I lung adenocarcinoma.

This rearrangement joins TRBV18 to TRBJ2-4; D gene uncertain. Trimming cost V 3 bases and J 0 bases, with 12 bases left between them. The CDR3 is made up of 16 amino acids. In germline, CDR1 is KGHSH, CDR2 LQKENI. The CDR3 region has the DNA TGTGCCAGCTCACCTGGGCAGAACCTAGCCAAAAACATTCAGTACTTC. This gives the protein CASSPGQNLAKNIQYF.

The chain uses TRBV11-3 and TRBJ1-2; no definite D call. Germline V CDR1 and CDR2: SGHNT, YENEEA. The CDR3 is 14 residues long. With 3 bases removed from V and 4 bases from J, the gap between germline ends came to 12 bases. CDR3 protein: CASSLEMPSYGYTF. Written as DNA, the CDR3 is TGTGCCAGCAGCTTGGAGATGCCATCCTATGGCTACACCTTC.

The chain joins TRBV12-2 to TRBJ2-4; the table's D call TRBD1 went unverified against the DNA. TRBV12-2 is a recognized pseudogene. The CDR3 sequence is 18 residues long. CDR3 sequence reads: CATLNAGTGKGAKNIQYF. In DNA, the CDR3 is TGTGCCACTCTCAACGCCGGGACAGGGAAAGGTGCCAAAAACATTCAGTACTTC.

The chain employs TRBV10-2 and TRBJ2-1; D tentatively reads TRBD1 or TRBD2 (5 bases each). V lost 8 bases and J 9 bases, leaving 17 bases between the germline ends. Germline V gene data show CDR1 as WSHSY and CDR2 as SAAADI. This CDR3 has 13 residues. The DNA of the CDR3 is TGCGCCAGCCGGGGATGGGCAGGGAGTGAGCAGTTCTTC. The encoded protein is CASRGWAGSEQFF.

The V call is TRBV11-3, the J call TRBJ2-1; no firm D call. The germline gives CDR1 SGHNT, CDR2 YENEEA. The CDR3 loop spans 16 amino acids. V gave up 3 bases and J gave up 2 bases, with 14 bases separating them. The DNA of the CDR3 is TGTGCCAGCAGCTTTTTATCGGGTATGACCTACAATGAGCAGTTCTTC. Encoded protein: CASSFLSGMTYNEQFF.

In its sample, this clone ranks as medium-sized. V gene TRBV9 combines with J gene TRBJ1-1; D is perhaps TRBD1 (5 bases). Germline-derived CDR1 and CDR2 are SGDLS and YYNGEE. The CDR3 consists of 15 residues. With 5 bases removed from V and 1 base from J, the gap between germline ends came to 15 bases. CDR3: CASRKGLVENTEAFF. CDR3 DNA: TGTGCCAGCAGAAAGGGGCTAGTGGAGAACACTGAAGCTTTCTTT.

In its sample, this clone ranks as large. The CDR3 DNA reads TGTGCCAGCACCTTCCTCGGACAGTTTAGAGGACAGCCCCAGCATTTT. Its translation: CASTFLGQFRGQPQHF. V usage is TRBV6-8 and J usage is TRBJ1-5, with a tentative D call TRBD1 (6 bases). The V and J ends lost 7 bases and 7 bases respectively, with 23 bases between them. This CDR3 spans 16 amino acids. In germline, CDR1 is MNHGY, CDR2 SAAAGT.

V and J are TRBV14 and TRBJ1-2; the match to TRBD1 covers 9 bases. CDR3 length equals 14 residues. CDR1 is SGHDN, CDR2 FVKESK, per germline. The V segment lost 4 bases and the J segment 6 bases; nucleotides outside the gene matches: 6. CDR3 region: CASSRQGVHDGYTF. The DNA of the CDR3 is TGTGCCAGCAGCCGACAGGGGGTTCACGATGGCTACACCTTC.

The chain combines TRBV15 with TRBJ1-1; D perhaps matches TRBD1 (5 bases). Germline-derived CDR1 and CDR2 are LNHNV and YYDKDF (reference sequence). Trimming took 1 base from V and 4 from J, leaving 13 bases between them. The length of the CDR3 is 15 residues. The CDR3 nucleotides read TGTGCCACCAGCAGAGGACCGCCAGGGACCACTGAAGCTTTCTTT. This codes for CATSRGPPGTTEAFF.

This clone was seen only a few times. The DNA for the CDR3 is TGTGCCAGCGATGGGACCGGGACAACAAGCACAGATACGCAGTATTTT. This codes for CASDGTGTTSTDTQYF. J is TRBJ2-3 and V is TRBV28, with TRBD1 as a possible D gene (6 bases). This CDR3 region has 16 residues. Looked up from germline, CDR1 is MDHEN and CDR2 is SYDVKM. V was trimmed by 8 bases and J by 0 bases, leaving 18 bases between them.

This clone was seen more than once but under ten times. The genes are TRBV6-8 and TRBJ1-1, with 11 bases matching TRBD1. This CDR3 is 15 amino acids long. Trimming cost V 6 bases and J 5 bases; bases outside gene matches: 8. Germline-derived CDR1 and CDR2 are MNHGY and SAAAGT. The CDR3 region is CASSPRGQGGTEAFF. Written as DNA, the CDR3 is TGTGCCAGCAGCCCCAGGGGACAGGGGGGGACTGAAGCTTTCTTT.

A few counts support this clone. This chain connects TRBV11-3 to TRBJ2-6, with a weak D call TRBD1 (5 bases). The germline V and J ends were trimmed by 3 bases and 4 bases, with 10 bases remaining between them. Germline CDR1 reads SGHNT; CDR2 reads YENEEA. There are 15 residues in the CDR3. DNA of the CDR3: TGTGCCAGCAGCTTCAGGGAAAGCGGGGCCAACGTCCTGACTTTC. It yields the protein CASSFRESGANVLTF.

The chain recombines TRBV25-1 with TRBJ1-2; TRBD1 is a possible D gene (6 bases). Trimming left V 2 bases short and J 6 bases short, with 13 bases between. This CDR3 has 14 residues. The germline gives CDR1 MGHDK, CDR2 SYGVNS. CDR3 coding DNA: TGTGCCAGCAGTGAAACCGGGGGGCGAGATGGCTACACCTTC. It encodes CASSETGGRDGYTF.

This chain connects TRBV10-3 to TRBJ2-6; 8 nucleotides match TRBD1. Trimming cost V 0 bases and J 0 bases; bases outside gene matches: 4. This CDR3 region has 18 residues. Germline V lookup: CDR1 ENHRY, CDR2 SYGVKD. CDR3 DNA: TGTGCCATCAGTGAGTCCGGGACAGGCAACTCTGGGGCCAACGTCCTGACTTTC. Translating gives CAISESGTGNSGANVLTF.

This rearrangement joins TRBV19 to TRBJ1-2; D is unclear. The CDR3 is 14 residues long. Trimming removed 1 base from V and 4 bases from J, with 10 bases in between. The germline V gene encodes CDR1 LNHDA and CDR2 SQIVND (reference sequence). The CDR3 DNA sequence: TGTGCCAGTAGTATAGCTGAGTCCATCTATGGCTACACCTTC. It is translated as CASSIAESIYGYTF.

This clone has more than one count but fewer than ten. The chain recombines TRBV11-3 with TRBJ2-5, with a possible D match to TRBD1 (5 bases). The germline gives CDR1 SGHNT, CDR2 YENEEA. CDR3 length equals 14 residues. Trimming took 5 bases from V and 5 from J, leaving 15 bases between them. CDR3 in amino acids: CASSPNRGSETQYF. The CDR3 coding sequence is TGTGCCAGCAGCCCCAATAGGGGTAGTGAGACCCAGTACTTC.

The CDR3 DNA sequence: TGTGCCAGCTCACCACAAGGGAATTCACCCCTCCACTTT. Its protein product is CASSPQGNSPLHF. The gene calls are TRBV18 and TRBJ1-6; no clear D. CDR1 KGHSH and CDR2 LQKENI come from the germline V gene. Trimming took 1 base from V and 7 from J, leaving 5 bases between them. This CDR3 has 13 residues.

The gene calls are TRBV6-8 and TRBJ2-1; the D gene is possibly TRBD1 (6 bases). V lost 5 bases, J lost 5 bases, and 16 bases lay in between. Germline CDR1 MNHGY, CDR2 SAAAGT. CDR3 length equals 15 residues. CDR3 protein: CASSRQGIANNEQFF. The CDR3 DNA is TGTGCCAGCAGTCGTCAGGGGATCGCTAACAATGAGCAGTTCTTC.

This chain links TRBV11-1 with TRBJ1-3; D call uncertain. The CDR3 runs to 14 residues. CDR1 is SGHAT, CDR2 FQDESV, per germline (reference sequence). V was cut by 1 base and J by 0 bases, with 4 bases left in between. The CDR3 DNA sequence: TGTGCCAGCAGCTTAGTCAGCTCTGGAAACACCATATATTTT. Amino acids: CASSLVSSGNTIYF.